Below, 23 T cell receptor beta chains from the same sample are listed, as sequenced in a study of cytomegalovirus exposure and HLA in healthy donors. The PCR made use of 60 Vbeta and 13 Jbeta primers. Libraries were prepared by immunoSEQ multiplex PCR; TCRdb keeps only in-frame clonotypes and omits some of them. The data show about 170,000 clones, with about 76% seen just once and about 5.4% held by the top ten. The sequencing input was PBMCs. All receptors come from a woman aged 18-30 years in good health and CMV-seropositive.

The sample holds one count of this clone. The J gene is TRBJ1-5, the V gene TRBV5-1; no reliable D call. From germline, CDR1 is SGHRS and CDR2 YFSETQ. Between the trimmed V and J ends, which lost 4 bases and 2 bases, there was a span of 10 bases. The CDR3 has 14 residues. CDR3 in amino acids: CASSVDTGNQPQHF. As DNA, the CDR3 is TGCGCCAGCAGCGTTGACACCGGCAATCAGCCCCAGCATTTT.

CDR3 sequence: CASSLISGEKLFF. Here the CDR3 DNA reads TGTGCCAGCAGTTTGATATCGGGAGAAAAACTGTTTTTT. V gene TRBV28 combines with J gene TRBJ1-4; D not resolved. The V end was cut by 3 bases, the J end by 8 bases, with 10 bases between. Germline lookup yields CDR1 MDHEN and CDR2 SYDVKM. The CDR3 sequence is 13 residues long.

The rearrangement links TRBV5-1 to TRBJ2-7, with D unresolved. The germline V and J ends were trimmed by 6 bases and 5 bases, with 15 bases remaining between them. The CDR3 sequence is 13 residues long. Looked up from germline, CDR1 is SGHRS and CDR2 is YFSETQ. The CDR3: CASIPQAFHEQYF. DNA for the CDR3: TGCGCCAGCATACCCCAGGCTTTTCACGAGCAGTACTTC. The full variable domain, rest sourced from reference TRBV5-1 and TRBJ2-7, is KAGVTQTPRYLIKTRGQQVTLSCSPISGHRSVSWYQQTPGQGLQFLFEYFSETQRNKGNFPGRFSGRQFSNSRSEMNVSTLELGDSALYLCASIPQAFHEQYFGPGTRLTVT.

This clone occurred once. This rearrangement joins TRBV11-2 to TRBJ1-1, with 8 bases lining up with TRBD1. Germline loops: CDR1 SGHAT, CDR2 FQNNGV. With 1 base clipped from V and 5 bases from J, the junction kept 3 bases outside the gene matches. The CDR3 is made up of 14 amino acids. The CDR3 DNA reads as TGTGCCAGCAGCTTAGTAAACAGGGGGACTGAAGCTTTCTTT. Translated: CASSLVNRGTEAFF.

The V and J genes are TRBV4-3 and TRBJ1-3; D is unresolved. CDR1 and CDR2 from the germline V gene are LGHNA and YSLEER. V was shortened by 0 bases and J by 0 bases, with 6 bases between the two germline ends. The CDR3 extends over 15 amino acids. The CDR3 region has the DNA TGCGCCAGCAGCCAAGATCCCGGCTCTGGAAACACCATATATTTT. Amino acids: CASSQDPGSGNTIYF.

V usage is TRBV7-2 and J usage is TRBJ2-3; TRBD2 might be the D (6 bases). The germline V gene has CDR1 SGHTA and CDR2 FQGNSA. The CDR3 consists of 15 residues. V was cut by 5 bases and J by 2 bases, with 14 bases left in between. This CDR3 is CASSLRLGNTDTQYF. The CDR3 DNA is TGTGCCAGCAGCCTACGACTAGGGAACACAGATACGCAGTATTTT.

This chain links TRBV7-2 with TRBJ2-4, with TRBD1 matching 9 bases. Losses at the gene ends were 4 bases for V and 8 bases for J; bases not matched to a gene: 9. The V gene's germline CDR1 is SGHTA and CDR2 FQGNSA. The CDR3 is made up of 15 amino acids. CDR3 loop: CASSSPGQGGDIQYF. The CDR3 bases are TGTGCCAGCAGCTCTCCGGGACAGGGAGGAGACATTCAGTACTTC.

The rearrangement joins TRBV19 to TRBJ1-6; D might be TRBD1 (6 bases). The CDR3 runs 14 residues. Deletions cut 6 bases from V and 10 bases from J, with 16 bases between. Germline CDR1 reads LNHDA; CDR2 reads SQIVND (reference sequence). CDR3 sequence reads: CASSRGKPESPLHF. As DNA, the CDR3 is TGTGCCAGTAGCAGGGGAAAGCCTGAGTCACCCCTCCACTTT.

This clone was observed a few times. The rearrangement joins TRBV28 to TRBJ2-3, with 11 bases aligning to TRBD2. This CDR3 spans 20 amino acids. Germline CDR1 reads MDHEN; CDR2 reads SYDVKM. After removal of 2 bases from V and 4 bases from J, the junction contained 17 bases not matched to a gene. The CDR3 sequence is CASSLREVAGGLSLADTQYF. CDR3 nucleotide sequence: TGTGCCAGCAGTTTACGAGAGGTAGCGGGGGGGCTAAGTCTGGCAGATACGCAGTATTTT.

In its sample, this clone was seen a few times. This chain links TRBV5-1 with TRBJ1-1; the D gene is possibly TRBD1 (5 bases). Germline values: CDR1 SGHRS, CDR2 YFSETQ. CDR3 length: 14 amino acids. Trimming took off 4 bases at V and 2 bases at J, with 12 bases between the two ends. CDR3 DNA sequence: TGCGCCAGCAGCCCAGGGCAGGCAAACACTGAAGCTTTCTTT. It specifies CASSPGQANTEAFF.

This clone was seen a few times. The chain carries TRBV27 and TRBJ2-7; the D is unclear. Germline V CDR1 and CDR2: MNHEY, SMNVEV (reference sequence). With 0 bases removed from V and 2 bases from J, the gap between germline ends came to 5 bases. The CDR3 is made up of 13 amino acids. The CDR3 sequence: CASSLSSTYEQYF. The CDR3 nucleotides are TGTGCCAGCAGTTTATCATCTACCTACGAGCAGTACTTC.

This chain connects TRBV27 to TRBJ2-5; 7 bases match TRBD1. The V gene end was trimmed by 3 bases and the J gene end by 5 bases; junction bases not matched to a gene: 12. This CDR3 has 16 amino acids. The germline gives CDR1 MNHEY, CDR2 SMNVEV (reference sequence). CDR3 region: CASSFFTGEFGETQYF. Here the CDR3 DNA reads TGTGCCAGCAGTTTCTTCACAGGGGAGTTCGGGGAGACCCAGTACTTC.

This clone was seen only once. The chain uses TRBV4-3 and TRBJ1-6; no reliable D call. CDR1 LGHNA and CDR2 YSLEER come from the germline V gene. The CDR3 covers 17 residues. The V end lost 1 base, the J end lost 0 bases, and 10 bases lay between the germline ends. The CDR3 DNA reads as TGCGCCAGCAGCCAAGTTGTAGCCAGCTCCTATAATTCACCCCTCCACTTT. This gives the protein CASSQVVASSYNSPLHF.

The J gene is TRBJ1-5, the V gene TRBV7-2; D is possibly TRBD1 (5 bases). Trimming pared 8 bases from V and 5 bases from J, leaving 19 bases between. CDR3 size: 15 residues. Per the germline V gene, CDR1 is SGHTA and CDR2 is FQGNSA. The CDR3: CASGWTGGRDQPQHF. CDR3 nucleotides: TGTGCCAGCGGCTGGACCGGGGGGAGGGATCAGCCCCAGCATTTT.

In DNA, the CDR3 is TGTGCCAGCAGCTCCTGGCGGGGACAGGGGAATTACGAGCAGTACTTC. It codes for CASSSWRGQGNYEQYF. The chain carries TRBV7-9 and TRBJ2-7, with 10 bases matching TRBD1. The CDR3 runs to 16 residues. The V and J ends lost 4 bases and 4 bases, in that order; junction bases with no gene match: 10. Germline CDR1 SEHNR, CDR2 FQNEAQ (reference sequence).

The J gene is TRBJ1-2, the V gene TRBV4-3; 7 bases align to TRBD1. CDR3 length: 15 residues. Losses at the gene ends were 5 bases for V and 2 bases for J; bases not matched to a gene: 8. Germline V gene lookup returns CDR1 LGHNA and CDR2 YSLEER. The CDR3 here is CASSWDSDTNYGYTF. CDR3 coding DNA: TGCGCCAGCAGCTGGGACAGCGACACGAACTATGGCTACACCTTC.

V gene TRBV5-5 combines with J gene TRBJ1-2; 7 bases map to TRBD1. The V segment lost 2 bases and the J segment 8 bases; nucleotides outside the gene matches: 15. Germline V gives CDR1 SGHKS, CDR2 YYEKEE (reference sequence). CDR3 length: 16 amino acids. This chain's CDR3 is CASSFDGHTGVKGYTF. CDR3 DNA: TGTGCCAGCAGCTTCGACGGCCATACAGGGGTGAAGGGCTACACCTTC.

The genes are TRBV27 and TRBJ2-1; 11 bases align to TRBD2. The germline gives CDR1 MNHEY, CDR2 SMNVEV (reference sequence). V gave up 4 bases and J gave up 0 bases; unmatched junction bases: 5. The CDR3 has 17 amino acids. CDR3 bases: TGTGCCAGCAGTTCACTAGCGGGGGATTCCTCCTACAATGAGCAGTTCTTC. Translated: CASSSLAGDSSYNEQFF.

V gene TRBV18 combines with J gene TRBJ1-1; unclear D gene. With 6 bases removed from V and 7 bases from J, the gap between germline ends came to 18 bases. CDR3 size: 14 residues. CDR1 and CDR2 from the germline V gene are KGHSH and LQKENI. CDR3 sequence: CASSRSVLGVEAFF. CDR3 bases: TGTGCCAGCTCCCGGAGCGTGTTGGGAGTTGAAGCTTTCTTT. The whole variable domain, filled in from reference TRBV18 and TRBJ1-1, reads NAGVMQNPRHLVRRRGQEARLRCSPMKGHSHVYWYRQLPEEGLKFMVYLQKENIIDESGMPKERFSAEFPKEGPSILRIQQVVRGDSAAYFCASSRSVLGVEAFFGQGTRLTVV.

This clone appeared a few times. The genes are TRBV7-3 and TRBJ2-1; 9 bases agree with TRBD2. This CDR3 region has 17 residues. Germline V gives CDR1 SGHTA, CDR2 FQGTGA. V was pared by 2 bases and J by 5 bases, with 10 bases of the junction left unmatched. DNA of the CDR3: TGTGCCAGCAGCTTACTGGCTAGCGGGGAAGGGAACAATGAGCAGTTCTTC. This encodes CASSLLASGEGNNEQFF. Full variable domain (rest looked up from reference TRBV7-3 and TRBJ2-1): GAGVSQTPSNKVTEKGKYVELRCDPISGHTALYWYRQSLGQGPEFLIYFQGTGAADDSGLPNDRFFAVRPEGSVSTLKIQRTERGDSAVYLCASSLLASGEGNNEQFFGPGTRLTVL.

The chain recombines TRBV11-2 with TRBJ2-5, with 7 bases lining up with TRBD2. Trimming removed 2 bases from V and 4 bases from J; junction bases left unmatched: 4. The CDR3 is 14 residues long. Germline V gene sequence: CDR1 SGHAT, CDR2 FQNNGV. The CDR3 bases are TGTGCCAGCAGCTTAAAGCCTAGCGGAGAGACCCAGTACTTC. Translating gives CASSLKPSGETQYF.

The chain has TRBV4-2 and TRBJ2-7, with a possible D match to TRBD1 (5 bases). This CDR3 contains 13 residues. Germline V CDR1 and CDR2: LGHNA, YNFKEQ. V gave up 1 base and J gave up 6 bases, with 10 bases separating them. The CDR3 DNA sequence: TGTGCCAGCAGCCAAGTAACAGGTGCCGAGCAGTACTTC. Protein sequence: CASSQVTGAEQYF.

The chain employs TRBV11-1 and TRBJ1-4; D possibly corresponds to TRBD1 (6 bases). V lost 5 bases and J lost 0, with 13 bases in between. The CDR3 is 16 residues long. In germline, CDR1 is SGHAT, CDR2 FQDESV (reference sequence). The CDR3 region is CASSKKQGTTNEKLFF. The CDR3 nucleotides read TGTGCCAGCAGCAAAAAACAGGGCACAACTAATGAAAAACTGTTTTTT.